This TCR beta chain originates from a study of regulatory T cells in long-lasting Graves disease. The length of the CDR3 is 15 residues. V lost 4 bases and J lost 8; bases outside the gene matches: 10. Germline-derived CDR1 and CDR2 are MNHEY and SMNVEV (reference sequence). This sample's time point: persistent/refractory GD, antithyroid drugs over 5 years with positive TRAb. RNA isolated from PBMCs was used to make the TCR library. Arm-PCR of CDR3 regions and iRepertoire HTBI primers were the basis on which TCR beta libraries were built. TCRdb passed the multiplex PCR reads through MiXCR, listing each CDR3 protein once. The data hold 400,000 to 500,000 distinct CDR3 sequences, with approximately 22% observed a single time.

This chain uses TRBV27 with TRBJ1-2; 10 bases match TRBD1. The input for sequencing was peripheral blood mononuclear cells (PBMCs), taken when the disease was refractory, from a patient treated with antithyroid drugs. The TCR was taken from a female donor with Graves disease. The CDR3 loop reads CASSSAGTGEAGYTF. For the CDR3, the DNA is TGTGCCAGCAGTTCGGCCGGGACAGGGGAGGCGGGCTACACCTTC.